This T cell receptor beta chain was documented in a study of T-cell memory formation after mild COVID-19. Across the study: Across donors, TCR clusters were largely donor specific. Study-wide results and caveats: Certain responding clones were present in pre-infection memory, suggesting participation of cross-reactive memory. SARS-CoV-2 specificity was not confirmed for second-wave clones peaking on day 37. Balance between CD4 and CD8 was seen in clones contracting day 15 to 85, and a CD4+ lean was seen in later expanders.

Trimming cost V 6 bases and J 1 base, with 4 bases left between them. The length of the CDR3 is 12 residues. Germline CDR1 and CDR2: SGHTA and FQGNSA. TCRdb re-derived calls from the 5' RACE reads in MiXCR, one entry per CDR3 protein. The repertoire has a few hundred thousand distinct CDR3 sequences, approximately 20% of them found once; the top ten carry roughly 21%. In this sample, this clonotype turned up many times. Its antigen is unidentified. The sequencing sample was made of PBMCs or a T cell subset sorted from them (not recorded which). The chain employs TRBV7-2 and TRBJ1-5; no firm D call. The sequence was collected from a man aged 18 to 35 who had mild COVID-19 (a few samples of this study predate the infection). Cell type and time point are not known. For the CDR3, the DNA is TGTGCCAGCAGTGACAGCAATCAGCCCCAGCATTTT. Its translation is CASSDSNQPQHF.